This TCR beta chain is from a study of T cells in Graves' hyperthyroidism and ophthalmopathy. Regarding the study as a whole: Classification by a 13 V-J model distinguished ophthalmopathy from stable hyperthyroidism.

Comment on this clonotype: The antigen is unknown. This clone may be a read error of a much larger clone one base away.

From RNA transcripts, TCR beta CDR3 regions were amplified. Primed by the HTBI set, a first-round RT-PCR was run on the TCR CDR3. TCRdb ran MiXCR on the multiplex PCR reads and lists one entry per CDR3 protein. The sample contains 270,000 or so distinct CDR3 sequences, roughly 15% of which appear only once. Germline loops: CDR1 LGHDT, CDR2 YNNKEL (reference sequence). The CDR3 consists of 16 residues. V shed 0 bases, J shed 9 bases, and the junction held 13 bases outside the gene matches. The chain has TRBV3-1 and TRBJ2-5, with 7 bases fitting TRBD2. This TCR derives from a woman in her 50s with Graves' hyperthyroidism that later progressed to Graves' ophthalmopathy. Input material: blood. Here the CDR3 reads CASSQENLGGREAQYF. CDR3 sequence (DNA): TGTGCCAGCAGCCAAGAGAACCTGGGAGGACGGGAGGCCCAGTACTTC.